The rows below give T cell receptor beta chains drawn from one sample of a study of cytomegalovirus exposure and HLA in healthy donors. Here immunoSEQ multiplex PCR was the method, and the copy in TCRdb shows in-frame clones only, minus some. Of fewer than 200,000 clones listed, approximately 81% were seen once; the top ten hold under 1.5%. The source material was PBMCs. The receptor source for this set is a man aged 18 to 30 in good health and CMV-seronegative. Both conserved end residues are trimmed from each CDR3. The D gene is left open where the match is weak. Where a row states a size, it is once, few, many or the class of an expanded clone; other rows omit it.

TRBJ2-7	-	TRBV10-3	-	AMGQWEQY
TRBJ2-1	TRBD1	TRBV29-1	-	SVVTGGSYNEQF
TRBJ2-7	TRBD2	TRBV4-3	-	ASSQERTLAGGTYEQY
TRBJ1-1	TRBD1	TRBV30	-	AWRLSGQGDTEAF
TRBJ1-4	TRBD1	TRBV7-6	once	ASSLAPGGGEKLF
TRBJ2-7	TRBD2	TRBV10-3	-	AISEASGRAYEQY
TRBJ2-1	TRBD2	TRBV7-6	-	ASSQGTSGASYNEQF
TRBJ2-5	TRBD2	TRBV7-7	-	ASSLGLAGGETQY
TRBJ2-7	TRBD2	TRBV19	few	ASSPPGAGGEQY
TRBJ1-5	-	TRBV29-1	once	SVLDFNQPQH
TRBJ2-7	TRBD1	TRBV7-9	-	SSSLARTGSYEQY
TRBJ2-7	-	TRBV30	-	ASSDSYEQY
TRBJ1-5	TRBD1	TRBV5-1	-	ASSTGTANQPQH
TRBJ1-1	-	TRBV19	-	ASISPMNTEAF
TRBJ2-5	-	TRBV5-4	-	ASSQGPLETQY
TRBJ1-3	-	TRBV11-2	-	ASSPGTPGNTIY
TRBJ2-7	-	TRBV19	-	ASSISGTNSYEQY
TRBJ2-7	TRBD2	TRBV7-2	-	ASSSLIGNSGVYEQY